This T cell receptor beta chain was observed in a study of OX40 agonist ivuxolimab in advanced cancers. For the study at large: Males comprised 82.7% of the group, whose mean age was approximately 60 years (range 23 to 79).

Profiling relied on immunoSEQ multiplex PCR, and the TCRdb table lists in-frame clones only, not all of them. The data show about 53,000 clones, over 75% seen once. CDR1 and CDR2 (germline): MNHNY, SVGAGI (reference sequence). The CDR3 is made up of 14 amino acids. With 10 bases removed from V and 4 bases from J, the gap between germline ends came to 20 bases. Whole-study results and caveats: Individuals who were partial responders at 0.1-3.0 mg/kg had clonal expansion that ranked among the lowest.

A remark on this clone: As yet, its antigen is unknown.

Specimen: CD4+ or CD8+ T cells sorted from blood, collected in a trial of the OX40 agonist ivuxolimab. The receptor comes from an adult with an advanced solid tumor such as melanoma, head and neck, liver or kidney cancer. V and J are TRBV6-6 and TRBJ2-7; tentatively, D is TRBD2 (5 bases). The CDR3 here is CAIDRSGSEYEQYF. CDR3 in DNA: TGTGCCATCGACCGCAGTGGGAGTGAATACGAGCAGTACTTC.